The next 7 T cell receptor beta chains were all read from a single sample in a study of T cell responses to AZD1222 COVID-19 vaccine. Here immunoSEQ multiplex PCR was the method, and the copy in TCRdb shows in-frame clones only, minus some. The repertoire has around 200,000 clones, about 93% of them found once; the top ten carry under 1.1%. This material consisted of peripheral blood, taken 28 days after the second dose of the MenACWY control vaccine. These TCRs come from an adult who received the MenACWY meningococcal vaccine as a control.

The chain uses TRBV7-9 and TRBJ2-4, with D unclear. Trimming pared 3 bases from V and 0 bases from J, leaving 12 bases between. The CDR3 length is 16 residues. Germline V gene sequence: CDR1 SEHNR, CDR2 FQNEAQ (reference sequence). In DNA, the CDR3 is TGTGCCAGCAGCTTCCCCTTAACCGTAGCCAAAAACATTCAGTACTTC. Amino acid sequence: CASSFPLTVAKNIQYF. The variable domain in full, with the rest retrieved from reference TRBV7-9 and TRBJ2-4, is DTGVSQNPRHKITKRGQNVTFRCDPISEHNRLYWYRQTLGQGPEFLTYFQNEAQLEKSRLLSDRFSAERPKGSFSTLEIQRTEQGDSAMYLCASSFPLTVAKNIQYFGAGTRLSVL.

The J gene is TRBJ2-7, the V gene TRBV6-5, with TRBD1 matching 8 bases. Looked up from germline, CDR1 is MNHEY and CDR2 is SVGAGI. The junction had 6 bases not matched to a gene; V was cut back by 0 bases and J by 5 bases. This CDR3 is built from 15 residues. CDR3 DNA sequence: TGTGCCAGCAGTTACTCGAACAGGGGGTACCACGAGCAGTACTTC. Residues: CASSYSNRGYHEQYF.

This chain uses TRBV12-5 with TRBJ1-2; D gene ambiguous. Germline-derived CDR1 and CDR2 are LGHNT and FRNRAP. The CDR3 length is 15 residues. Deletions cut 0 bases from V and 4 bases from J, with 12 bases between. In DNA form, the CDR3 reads TGTGCTAGTGGTTTGGTATCTGGGGTCAGCTATGGCTACACCTTC. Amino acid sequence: CASGLVSGVSYGYTF.

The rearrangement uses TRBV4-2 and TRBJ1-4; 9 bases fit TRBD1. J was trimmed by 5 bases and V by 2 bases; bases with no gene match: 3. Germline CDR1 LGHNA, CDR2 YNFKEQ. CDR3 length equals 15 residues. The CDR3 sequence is CASSQLQGANEKLFF. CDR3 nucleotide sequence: TGTGCCAGCAGCCAATTACAGGGGGCAAATGAAAAACTGTTTTTT.

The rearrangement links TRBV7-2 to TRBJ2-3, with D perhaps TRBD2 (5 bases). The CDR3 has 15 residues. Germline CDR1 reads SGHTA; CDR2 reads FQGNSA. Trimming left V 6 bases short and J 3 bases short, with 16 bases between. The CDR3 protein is CASRPSHTRTDTQYF. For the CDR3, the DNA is TGTGCCAGCAGACCCTCCCATACTAGAACAGATACGCAGTATTTT.

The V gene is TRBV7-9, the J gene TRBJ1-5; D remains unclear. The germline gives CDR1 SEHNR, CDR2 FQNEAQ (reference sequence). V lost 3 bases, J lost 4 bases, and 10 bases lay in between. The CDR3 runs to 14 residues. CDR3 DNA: TGTGCCAGCAGCTTTAGTGATGATAATCAGCCCCAGCATTTT. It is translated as CASSFSDDNQPQHF.

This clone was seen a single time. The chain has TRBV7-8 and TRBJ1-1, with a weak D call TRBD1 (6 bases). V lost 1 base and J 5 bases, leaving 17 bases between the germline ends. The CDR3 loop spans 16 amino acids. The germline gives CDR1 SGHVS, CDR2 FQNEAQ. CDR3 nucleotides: TGTGCCAGCAGCTTAGTCGGGGGCAGCCGGGGGACTGAAGCTTTCTTT. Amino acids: CASSLVGGSRGTEAFF.